This T cell receptor beta chain was retrieved from a study of cytomegalovirus exposure and HLA in healthy donors. Study conclusions and caveats: Most TCR sequences were rare, but some public TCRs occurred in many donors. It was only CMV serostatus that was available as immune exposure information.

Nominal health characterized the donors when sampled, though unrecorded immune exposures were likely. The PCR employed 60 Vbeta primers together with 13 Jbeta primers. The table came from immunoSEQ multiplex PCR; TCRdb's copy has only in-frame clones and leaves some out. The repertoire has about 150,000 clones, over 60% of them found once; the top ten carry about 12%. Trimming at V came to 3 bases and at J to 0 bases, leaving 3 bases not matched to a gene. The CDR3 is 15 residues long. Germline CDR1 and CDR2: SGHKS and YYEKEE (reference sequence). With respect to this clone: Its target is unknown.

This receptor was obtained from a middle-aged man in good health and CMV-seropositive. Sample: PBMCs. This sequence joins TRBV5-5 and TRBJ1-5, with 7 bases matching TRBD1. The CDR3 region is CASSWGQNSNQPQHF. The CDR3, as DNA: TGTGCCAGCAGCTGGGGACAGAATAGCAATCAGCCCCAGCATTTT.